This is a list of T cell receptor beta chains from one sample in a study of shared clonotypes between healthy human individuals. Libraries were prepared by immunoSEQ multiplex PCR; TCRdb keeps only in-frame clonotypes and omits some of them. The sample lists 1,400,000 or so clones, approximately 98.5% occurring once. Material: naive CD4+ T cells sorted from blood. The source is a man aged 25 to 45 in good health. The CDR3 runs from the conserved cysteine through the conserved F or W. The D gene is left open where the match is weak. A clone size is listed for some rows: how often the clone was seen (once, few, many), or a class if it is expanded.

>TRBJ2-3|NA|TRBD1|TRBV30
CAWQTGTDTQYF
TGTGCCTGGCAGACAGGGACAGATACGCAGTATTTT
>TRBJ2-1|NA|TRBD1|TRBV5-1
CASTKTGMGNNEQFF
TGCGCCAGCACCAAGACAGGGATGGGTAACAATGAGCAGTTCTTC
>TRBJ1-4|NA|NA|TRBV15
CATSRSIATNEKLFF
TGTGCCACCAGCAGAAGTATTGCAACTAATGAAAAACTGTTTTTT
>TRBJ2-7|few|NA|TRBV11-2
CASSLMTYEQYF
TGTGCCAGCAGCTTAATGACCTACGAGCAGTACTTC
>TRBJ1-1|NA|NA|TRBV28
CASSLGGWGMNTEAFF
TGTGCCAGCAGCCTCGGTGGGTGGGGGATGAACACTGAAGCTTTCTTT
>TRBJ2-7|NA|TRBD1|TRBV5-1
CASSPGQSSYEQYF
TGCGCCAGCAGCCCGGGACAGTCCTCCTACGAGCAGTACTTC
>TRBJ2-7|NA|TRBD2|TRBV10-1
CASSEAGAGTYEQYF
TGCGCCAGCAGTGAGGCGGGAGCGGGTACCTACGAGCAGTACTTC
>TRBJ2-7|NA|TRBD1|TRBV5-1
CASSPLRQGSYEQYF
TGCGCCAGCAGCCCCCTGAGACAGGGGTCCTACGAGCAGTACTTC
>TRBJ2-3|NA|TRBD2|TRBV5-1
CASSLGLAGLTDTQYF
TGCGCCAGCAGCTTGGGGCTAGCGGGTCTCACAGATACGCAGTATTTT
>TRBJ2-6|NA|NA|TRBV9
CASSLRRLSGANVLTF
TGTGCCAGCAGCCTTAGAAGATTGTCTGGGGCCAACGTCCTGACTTTC
>TRBJ2-1|NA|NA|TRBV6-5
CASMGGYRSYNEQFF
TGTGCCAGCATGGGGGGATACCGCTCCTACAATGAGCAGTTCTTC
>TRBJ2-1|NA|TRBD1|TRBV5-6
CASSLGQGTYNEQFF
TGTGCCAGCAGCTTGGGACAGGGTACGTACAATGAGCAGTTCTTC
>TRBJ2-6|NA|TRBD2|TRBV27
CASSYLAGSRSGANVLTF
TGTGCCAGCAGTTACCTAGCGGGATCCCGCTCAGGGGCCAACGTCCTGACTTTC
>TRBJ2-1|NA|NA|TRBV5-8
CASSLWQGGGGEQFF
TGTGCCAGCAGCTTGTGGCAGGGTGGAGGGGGGGAGCAGTTCTTC
>TRBJ1-3|NA|NA|TRBV7-9
CASSLAGNTIYF
TGTGCCAGCAGCTTAGCAGGAAACACCATATATTTT
>TRBJ1-2|NA|NA|TRBV28
CASSLTGGGYTF
TGTGCCAGCAGTTTAACTGGCGGGGGCTACACCTTC
>TRBJ2-5|once|NA|TRBV28
CASSLKAETQYF
TGTGCCAGCAGTTTGAAAGCGGAGACCCAGTACTTC
>TRBJ1-1|once|NA|TRBV7-2
CASSLELLNTEAFF
TGTGCCAGCAGCTTAGAGTTACTCAACACTGAAGCTTTCTTT
>TRBJ2-7|NA|TRBD1|TRBV19
CASSRDRSIYEQYF
TGTGCCAGTAGCCGGGACAGATCGATCTACGAGCAGTACTTC
>TRBJ2-1|NA|NA|TRBV19
CASSITGTQLNEQFF
TGTGCCAGTAGTATTACCGGGACGCAACTTAATGAGCAGTTCTTC
>TRBJ2-1|NA|NA|TRBV28
CASSFQPPRQGTRNEQFF
TGTGCCAGCAGTTTCCAACCTCCGAGGCAGGGAACGCGCAATGAGCAGTTCTTC
>TRBJ1-1|NA|NA|TRBV9
CASSVARDWGEAFF
TGTGCCAGCAGCGTAGCTAGGGATTGGGGTGAAGCTTTCTTT
>TRBJ2-7|NA|NA|TRBV25-1
CASRPMTEYEQYF
TGTGCCAGCAGGCCCATGACAGAGTACGAGCAGTACTTC
>TRBJ1-2|NA|TRBD1|TRBV18
CASSPQITGADGYTF
TGTGCCAGCTCACCACAGATAACAGGGGCGGACGGCTACACCTTC
>TRBJ2-6|NA|NA|TRBV6-5
CASSYAGTGANVLTF
TGTGCCAGCAGTTACGCCGGGACTGGGGCCAACGTCCTGACTTTC
>TRBJ2-2|NA|NA|TRBV9
CASSEAARAGELFF
TGTGCCAGCTCCGAGGCGGCCCGGGCCGGGGAGCTGTTTTTT
>TRBJ2-5|NA|NA|TRBV28
CASGHRKGERETQYF
TGTGCCAGCGGACACAGGAAGGGGGAACGGGAGACCCAGTACTTC
>TRBJ1-2|NA|NA|TRBV5-6
CASSAVGVGGGYTF
TGTGCCAGCAGCGCGGTCGGCGTCGGGGGTGGCTACACCTTC
>TRBJ1-2|NA|TRBD1|TRBV6-1
CASSEIGQGAFGYTF
TGTGCCAGCAGTGAAATTGGCCAGGGGGCCTTTGGCTACACCTTC
>TRBJ2-5|NA|NA|TRBV5-1
CASSLGDSQETQYF
TGCGCCAGCAGCTTGGGGGACTCCCAGGAGACCCAGTACTTC
>TRBJ1-2|NA|NA|TRBV6-1
CASIKTGTTNYGYTF
TGTGCCAGCATAAAGACAGGAACTACTAACTATGGCTACACCTTC
>TRBJ2-7|NA|NA|TRBV29-1
CSVTLAYEQYF
TGCAGCGTGACCTTAGCCTACGAGCAGTACTTC
>TRBJ2-2|NA|NA|TRBV6-5
CASSYFSNTGELFF
TGTGCCAGCAGTTACTTTTCCAACACCGGGGAGCTGTTTTTT
>TRBJ1-1|NA|TRBD1|TRBV27
CASSLIGGGFTEAFF
TGTGCCAGCAGTTTAATCGGAGGGGGCTTCACTGAAGCTTTCTTT